This T cell receptor (beta chain) was recorded in a study of OX40 agonist ivuxolimab in advanced cancers. Study-level information: Patients received ivuxolimab, an intravenous treatment, every 2 weeks at 0.01 to 10 mg/kg.

Peripheral blood came from all dose cohorts at three timepoints. J gave up 5 bases and V 6 bases, and 5 bases lay outside the gene matches. In germline, CDR1 is SGDLS, CDR2 YYNGEE. The CDR3 totals 14 residues. Study outcomes and limitations: It was not determined which antigens were specifically recognized by the peripheral T cells that had undergone clonal expansion.

The repertoire was sequenced with immunoSEQ multiplex PCR; TCRdb's copy has only in-frame clones and lacks some. Of around 25,000 clones listed, roughly 90% are singletons. As concerns this clone: Its antigen is not identified.

The source is an adult with an advanced solid tumor such as melanoma, head and neck, liver or kidney cancer. The material sequenced was CD4+ or CD8+ T cells sorted from blood, taken in a trial of the OX40 agonist ivuxolimab. This chain links TRBV9 with TRBJ2-2, with TRBD2 identical over 9 bases. CDR3 amino acids: CASTAGGQTGELFF. The CDR3 DNA sequence: TGTGCCAGCACTGCGGGGGGGCAGACCGGGGAGCTGTTTTTT.